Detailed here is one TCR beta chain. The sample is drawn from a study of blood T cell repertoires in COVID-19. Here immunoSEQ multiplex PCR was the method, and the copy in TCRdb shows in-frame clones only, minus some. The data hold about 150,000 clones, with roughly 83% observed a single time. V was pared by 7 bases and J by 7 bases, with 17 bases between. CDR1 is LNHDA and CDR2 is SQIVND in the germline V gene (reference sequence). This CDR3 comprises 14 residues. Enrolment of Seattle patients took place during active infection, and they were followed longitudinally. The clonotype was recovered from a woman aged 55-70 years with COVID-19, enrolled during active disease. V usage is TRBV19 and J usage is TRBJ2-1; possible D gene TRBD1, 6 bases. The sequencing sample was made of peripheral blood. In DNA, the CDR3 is TGTGCCAGTACCTTCGACAGGCGGAAGAATGAGCAGTTCTTC. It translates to CASTFDRRKNEQFF.